The clone carrying this T cell receptor beta chain was seen only once. Sequencing was performed with immunoSEQ multiplex PCR; in TCRdb, only in-frame clones are kept and a portion is missing. Among tens of thousands of clones listed, 90% to 98% were seen once. The sample originates from a study of technical replicates of blood from a few donors. The CDR3 covers 19 residues. Germline lookup yields CDR1 MDHEN and CDR2 SYDVKM. The V gene lost 2 bases and the J gene lost 1 base, with 21 bases spanning the gap. Sample: T cells isolated from PBMCs. The gene calls are TRBV28 and TRBJ1-5; no firm D call. The source of this sequence is a human donor in good health. The CDR3 reads CASSLDPETAVRSNQPQHF. The CDR3 coding sequence is TGTGCCAGCAGTTTAGACCCCGAGACCGCGGTGAGGAGCAATCAGCCCCAGCATTTT.